This T cell receptor beta chain was identified in a study of regulatory T cells in long-lasting Graves disease (dated by TCRdb to about 2021). At the level of the whole study: Persistent Graves' disease meant more than 5 years of antithyroid drug treatment with TSH receptor autoantibodies that stayed positive. This study used TCR sequencing and RNA sequencing of peripheral blood to compare persistent Graves' disease patients against newly diagnosed Graves' disease patients. The study took place in China and was registered as a clinical trial. A total of 33 samples underwent TCR sequencing, from some 13 patients with persistent Graves' disease and approximately 20 patients with newly diagnosed Graves' disease. Persistent Graves' disease patients in the clinical cohort had taken antithyroid drugs for about 9.7 years on average.

The table lists this clonotype with many counts. What antigen it recognizes has not been identified. Qualities for individual bases were not recorded, and no much larger clone is one base off. The library was prepared using multiplex PCR. Sequencing relied on an Illumina HiSeq 4000. iRepertoire HTBI primers and Arm-PCR amplification of CDR3 regions were used to construct TCR beta libraries. Before sequencing, the PCR products went through gel purification. Regarding the original processing steps: Gene usage analysis of CDR3 amino acid clonotypes relied on the approximately 68 TRBV and about 13 TRBJ segments identified across samples. Filtered high-quality paired reads were merged into contigs using COPE and FqMerger. BLAST was used to align contigs to IMGT TRBV, TRBD and TRBJ reference genes, with CDR3 defined following IMGT. Any clonotype with a frequency above 0.1% was counted as a highly expanded clone. Repertoire diversity was measured by Shannon entropy, and V-J evenness by the Gini coefficient. A clonotype was considered public if more than one individual shared it. The raw public reads went through TCRdb reprocessing: fastp at Q25, MiXCR clone calling, in-frame beta chains kept. Each CDR3 protein appears once, grouped with its most common genes and DNA. The authors' filters were not applied to this entry. This sample is represented by 350,000 to 500,000 distinct CDR3 sequences; approximately 22% of them were singletons. The ten largest clonotypes hold around 15% of the sample.

Cut back by 1 base and 5 bases, the V and J ends lie 18 bases apart. CDR1 and CDR2 were assigned from the germline V gene as SGHAT and FQNNGV. From the cysteine through the phenylalanine, the CDR3 covers 16 amino acids. Of the read, only the CDR3 DNA is kept; its 48 bases are in frame from base 1. Reading the label with the study, this specimen's time point is: persistent/refractory GD, antithyroid drugs over 5 years with positive TRAb. For both TCR sequencing and RNA sequencing, RNA was extracted from PBMCs in TRIzol. Graves' disease was diagnosed according to American Thyroid Association guidelines. Patients were recruited from an endocrinology department in Xi'an, China. Each patient gave around 9 milliliters of peripheral blood, collected in an EDTA anticoagulant tube. Ficoll Paque Plus density gradient separation was used to isolate PBMCs, and no further T cell sorting was done. An Agilent 2100 Bioanalyzer and agarose gel were used to check RNA quality, while a NanoDrop 2000 measured RNA concentration.

Results and caveats for the whole study, not just this receptor: Preferential use of TRBV28, TRBJ1-2 and TRBJ2-5 was observed in persistent disease, whereas TRBV20-1 and TRBJ2-1 were favored in newly diagnosed disease. Only peripheral blood was studied, because thyroid tissue, the primary lesion, was inaccessible. More public clonotypes were shared among persistent patients (roughly 2,900) than among newly diagnosed patients (more than 950). Sequencing and analysis were restricted to the TCR beta chain. Lower TCR Shannon entropy and fewer highly expanded clones were observed in persistent Graves' disease patients than in newly diagnosed patients, which suggested clonal expansion. The authors acknowledged the small sample size as a limitation that may reduce accuracy.

The material was peripheral blood mononuclear cells (PBMCs), obtained when the disease was refractory, from a patient treated with antithyroid drugs. This TCR was sampled from a female donor with Graves disease. Recombination joined TRBV11-2 with TRBJ2-7, with no confident D gene call. The nucleotide sequence is given as TGTGCCAGCAGCTTAGTATCCCAGATTAGTCCCCACGAGCAGTACTTC. This codes for CASSLVSQISPHEQYF.